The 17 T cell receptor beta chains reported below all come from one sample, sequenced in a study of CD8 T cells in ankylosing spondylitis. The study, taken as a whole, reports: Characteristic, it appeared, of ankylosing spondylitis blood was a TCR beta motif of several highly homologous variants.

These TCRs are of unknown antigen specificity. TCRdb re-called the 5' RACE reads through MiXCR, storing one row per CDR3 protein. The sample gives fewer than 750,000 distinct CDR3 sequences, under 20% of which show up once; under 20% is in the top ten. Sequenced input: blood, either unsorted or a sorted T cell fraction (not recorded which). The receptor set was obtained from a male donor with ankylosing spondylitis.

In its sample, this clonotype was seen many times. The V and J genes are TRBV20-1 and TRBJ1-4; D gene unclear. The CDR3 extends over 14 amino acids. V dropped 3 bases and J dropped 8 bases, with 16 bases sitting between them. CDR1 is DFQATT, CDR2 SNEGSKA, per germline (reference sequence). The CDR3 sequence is CSASFGLGGEKLFF. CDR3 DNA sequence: TGCAGTGCTAGTTTCGGGTTGGGAGGGGAAAAACTGTTTTTT.

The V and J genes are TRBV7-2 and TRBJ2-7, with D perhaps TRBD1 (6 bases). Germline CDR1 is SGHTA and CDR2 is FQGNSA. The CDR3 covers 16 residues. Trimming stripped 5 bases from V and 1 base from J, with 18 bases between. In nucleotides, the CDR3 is TGTGCCAGCAGCCTGGTGTTGTATGGACAGTCCTACGAGCAGTACTTC. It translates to CASSLVLYGQSYEQYF.

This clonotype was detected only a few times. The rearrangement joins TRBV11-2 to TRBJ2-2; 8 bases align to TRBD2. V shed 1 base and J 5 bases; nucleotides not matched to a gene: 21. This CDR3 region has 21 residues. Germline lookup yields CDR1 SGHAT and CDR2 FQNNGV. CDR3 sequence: CASSLVREGTRAGVRTGELFF. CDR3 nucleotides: TGTGCCAGCAGCTTAGTCCGGGAGGGGACTAGAGCGGGAGTTCGGACCGGGGAGCTGTTTTTT.

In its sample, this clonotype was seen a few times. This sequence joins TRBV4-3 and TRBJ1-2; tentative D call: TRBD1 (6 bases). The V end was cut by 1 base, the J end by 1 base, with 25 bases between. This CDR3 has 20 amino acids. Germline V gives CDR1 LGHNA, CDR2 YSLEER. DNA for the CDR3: TGCGCCAGCAGCCAAGTAACCGCGGGACATACAGGTCCTTATAACTATGGCTACACCTTC. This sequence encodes CASSQVTAGHTGPYNYGYTF.

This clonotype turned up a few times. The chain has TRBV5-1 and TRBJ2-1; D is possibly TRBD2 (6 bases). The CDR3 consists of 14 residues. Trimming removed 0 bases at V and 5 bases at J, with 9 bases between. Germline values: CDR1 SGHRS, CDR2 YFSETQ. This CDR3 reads CASSLDAGNNEQFF. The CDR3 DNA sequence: TGCGCCAGCAGCTTGGATGCGGGGAACAATGAGCAGTTCTTC.

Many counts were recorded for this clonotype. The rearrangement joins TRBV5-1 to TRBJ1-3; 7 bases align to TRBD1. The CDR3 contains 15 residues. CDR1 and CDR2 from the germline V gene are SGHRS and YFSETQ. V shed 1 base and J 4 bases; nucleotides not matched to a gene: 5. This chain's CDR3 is CASSLSSTGGNTIYF. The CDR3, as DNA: TGCGCCAGCAGCTTGTCATCGACAGGGGGAAACACCATATATTTT. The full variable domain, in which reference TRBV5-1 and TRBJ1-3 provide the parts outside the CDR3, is KAGVTQTPRYLIKTRGQQVTLSCSPISGHRSVSWYQQTPGQGLQFLFEYFSETQRNKGNFPGRFSGRQFSNSRSEMNVSTLELGDSALYLCASSLSSTGGNTIYFGEGSWLTVV.

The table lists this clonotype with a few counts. DNA for the CDR3: TGTGCCTGGATGGGGACAGGAGGGGGTGAGCAGTTCTTC. Protein: CAWMGTGGGEQFF. The chain links TRBV30 to TRBJ2-1, with TRBD1 identical over 8 bases. The CDR3 totals 13 residues. Germline V gives CDR1 GTSNPN, CDR2 SVGIG (reference sequence). J gave up 9 bases and V 4 bases, and 8 bases lay outside the gene matches.

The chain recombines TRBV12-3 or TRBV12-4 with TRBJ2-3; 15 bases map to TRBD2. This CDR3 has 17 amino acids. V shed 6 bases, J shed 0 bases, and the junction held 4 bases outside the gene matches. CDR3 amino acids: CASRRTSGGASTDTQYF. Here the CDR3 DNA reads TGTGCCAGCAGACGGACTAGCGGGGGGGCGAGCACAGATACGCAGTATTTT.

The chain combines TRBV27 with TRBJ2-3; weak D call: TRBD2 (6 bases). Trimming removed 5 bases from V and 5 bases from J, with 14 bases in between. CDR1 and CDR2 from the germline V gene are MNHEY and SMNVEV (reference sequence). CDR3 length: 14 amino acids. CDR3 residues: CASSPGLFLDTQYF. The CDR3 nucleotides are TGTGCCAGCAGTCCGGGACTTTTCTTAGATACGCAGTATTTT.

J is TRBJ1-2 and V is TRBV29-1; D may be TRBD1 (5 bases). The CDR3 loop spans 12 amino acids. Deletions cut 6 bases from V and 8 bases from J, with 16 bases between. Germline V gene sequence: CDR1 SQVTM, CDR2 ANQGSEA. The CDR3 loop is CSVSSGLTGYTF. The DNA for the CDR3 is TGCAGCGTATCTTCGGGACTAACAGGCTACACCTTC.

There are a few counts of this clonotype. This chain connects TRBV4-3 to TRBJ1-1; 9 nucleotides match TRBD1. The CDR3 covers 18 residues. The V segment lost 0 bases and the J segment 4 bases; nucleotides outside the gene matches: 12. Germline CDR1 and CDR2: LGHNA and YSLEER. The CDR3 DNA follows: TGCGCCAGCAGCCAAGATGTCGGGGACAGGGTATTGAGCACTGAAGCTTTCTTT. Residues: CASSQDVGDRVLSTEAFF.

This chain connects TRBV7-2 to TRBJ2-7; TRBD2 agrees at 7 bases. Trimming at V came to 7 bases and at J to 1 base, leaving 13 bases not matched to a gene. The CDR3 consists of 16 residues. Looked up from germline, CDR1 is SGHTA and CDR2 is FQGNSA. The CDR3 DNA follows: TGTGCCAGCAAACGCCTTTCTAGCGGAGGATCCTACGAGCAGTACTTC. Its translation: CASKRLSSGGSYEQYF. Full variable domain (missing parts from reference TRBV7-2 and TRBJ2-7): GAGVSQSPSNKVTEKGKDVELRCDPISGHTALYWYRQSLGQGLEFLIYFQGNSAPDKSGLPSDRFSAERTGGSVSTLTIQRTQQEDSAVYLCASKRLSSGGSYEQYFGPGTRLTVT.

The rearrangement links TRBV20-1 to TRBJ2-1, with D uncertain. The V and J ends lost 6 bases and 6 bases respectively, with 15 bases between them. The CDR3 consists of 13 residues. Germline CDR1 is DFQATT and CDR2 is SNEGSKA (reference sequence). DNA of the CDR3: TGCAGTGCCGTAACCAGACTCAGCAATGAGCAGTTCTTC. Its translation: CSAVTRLSNEQFF.

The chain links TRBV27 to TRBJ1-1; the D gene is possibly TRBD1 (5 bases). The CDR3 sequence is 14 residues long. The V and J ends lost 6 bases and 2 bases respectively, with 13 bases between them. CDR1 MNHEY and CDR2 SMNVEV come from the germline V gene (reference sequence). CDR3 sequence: CASREGVVNTEAFF. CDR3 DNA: TGTGCCAGCAGGGAAGGGGTAGTAAACACTGAAGCTTTCTTT.

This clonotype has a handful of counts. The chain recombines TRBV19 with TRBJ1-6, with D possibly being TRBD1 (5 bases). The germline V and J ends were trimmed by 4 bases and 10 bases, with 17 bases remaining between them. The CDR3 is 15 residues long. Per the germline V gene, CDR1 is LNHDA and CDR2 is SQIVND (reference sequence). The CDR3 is CASSTPGTMGSPLHF. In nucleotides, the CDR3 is TGTGCCAGTAGTACACCCGGGACTATGGGCTCACCCCTCCACTTT.

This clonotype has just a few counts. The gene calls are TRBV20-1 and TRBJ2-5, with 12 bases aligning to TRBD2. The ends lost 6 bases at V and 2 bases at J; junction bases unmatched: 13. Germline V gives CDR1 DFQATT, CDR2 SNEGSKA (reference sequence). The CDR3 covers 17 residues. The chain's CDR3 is CSAPRTSGVLGQETQYF. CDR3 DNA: TGCAGTGCCCCGCGGACTAGCGGGGTCTTAGGACAAGAGACCCAGTACTTC.

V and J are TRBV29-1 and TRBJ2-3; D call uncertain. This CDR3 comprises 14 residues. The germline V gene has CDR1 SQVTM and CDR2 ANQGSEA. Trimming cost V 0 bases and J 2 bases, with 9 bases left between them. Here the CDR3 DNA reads TGCAGCGTTGAAGATCGGCGATACACAGATACGCAGTATTTT. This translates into CSVEDRRYTDTQYF.